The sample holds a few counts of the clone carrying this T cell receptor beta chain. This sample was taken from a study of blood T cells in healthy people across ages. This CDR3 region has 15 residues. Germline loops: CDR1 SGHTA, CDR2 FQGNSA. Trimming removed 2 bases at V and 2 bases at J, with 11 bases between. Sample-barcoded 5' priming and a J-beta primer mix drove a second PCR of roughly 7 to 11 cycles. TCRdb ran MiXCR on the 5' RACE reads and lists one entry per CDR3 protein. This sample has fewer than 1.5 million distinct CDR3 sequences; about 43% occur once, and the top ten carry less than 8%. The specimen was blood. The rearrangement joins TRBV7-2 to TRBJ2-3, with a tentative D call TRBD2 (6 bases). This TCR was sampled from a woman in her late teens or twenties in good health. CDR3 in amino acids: CASSLQAGITDTQYF. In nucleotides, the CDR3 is TGTGCCAGCAGCTTACAGGCGGGGATCACAGATACGCAGTATTTT. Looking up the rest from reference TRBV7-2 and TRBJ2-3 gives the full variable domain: GAGVSQSPSNKVTEKGKDVELRCDPISGHTALYWYRQSLGQGLEFLIYFQGNSAPDKSGLPSDRFSAERTGGSVSTLTIQRTQQEDSAVYLCASSLQAGITDTQYFGPGTRLTVL.